The 26 T cell receptor beta chains below were found in one sample sequenced in a study of identical twins. Via MiXCR, TCRdb re-called the 5' RACE reads, giving one row per CDR3 protein. The table includes approximately 600,000 distinct CDR3 sequences, roughly 9.5% detected once. Separately, the same data were catalogued under a study of yellow fever vaccine responses in identical twins.

Material: PBMCs. The receptors shown here come from a woman in her late teens or twenties in good health.

The CDR3 region is CASSLAWDRETQYF. The CDR3 DNA reads TGTGCCAGCAGCTTAGCTTGGGACCGCGAGACCCAGTACTTC. V gene TRBV7-2 combines with J gene TRBJ2-5; D is possibly TRBD1 or TRBD2 (5 bases each). The V gene lost 0 bases and the J gene lost 5 bases, with 10 bases spanning the gap. This CDR3 contains 14 residues. Germline CDR1 reads SGHTA; CDR2 reads FQGNSA.

The chain joins TRBV4-1 to TRBJ2-5; TRBD1 matches at 8 bases. The CDR3 length is 19 residues. The junction had 18 bases not matched to a gene; V was cut back by 1 base and J by 5 bases. Germline V lookup: CDR1 MGHRA, CDR2 YSYEKL. The DNA of the CDR3 is TGCGCCAGCAGCCAAGTGACTGTCGACGCCGATTACAGGGGGGAGACCCAGTACTTC. Translated: CASSQVTVDADYRGETQYF.

This clonotype was seen a handful of times. The chain uses TRBV28 and TRBJ1-5, with 9 nucleotides matching TRBD1. The V and J ends lost 5 bases and 4 bases, in that order; junction bases with no gene match: 9. This CDR3 contains 16 residues. In germline, CDR1 is MDHEN, CDR2 SYDVKM. The DNA of the CDR3 is TGTGCCAGCAGTCCCTCGGACAGGGGTAGTAATCAGCCCCAGCATTTT. Its translation: CASSPSDRGSNQPQHF.

This clonotype showed up just a few times. The chain has TRBV20-1 and TRBJ2-7; TRBD2 matches 9 bases. The CDR3 is 19 amino acids. Trimming at V came to 6 bases and at J to 0 bases, leaving 21 bases not matched to a gene. Germline V lookup: CDR1 DFQATT, CDR2 SNEGSKA (reference sequence). CDR3 loop: CSARPFPASGTISSYEQYF. In DNA, the CDR3 is TGCAGTGCAAGGCCCTTCCCGGCTAGCGGGACCATAAGCTCCTACGAGCAGTACTTC.

Worth noting for this clonotype: A much larger clone lies a single base off, so this may be a read error. V usage is TRBV11-3 and J usage is TRBJ2-1; unclear D gene. The germline gives CDR1 SGHNT, CDR2 YENEEA. The CDR3 spans 13 residues. V lost 3 bases and J 0 bases, leaving 3 bases between the germline ends. CDR3: CASSFNSYNEQFF. The CDR3 DNA reads as TGTGCCAGCAGCTTTAACTCCTACAATGAGCAGTTCTTC.

The chain has TRBV12-3 or TRBV12-4 and TRBJ2-7, with TRBD2 as a possible D gene (5 bases). V was cut by 6 bases and J by 6 bases, with 12 bases left in between. This CDR3 region has 12 residues. The CDR3: CASSRPGGEQYF. CDR3 DNA: TGTGCCAGCAGCCGACCTGGAGGCGAGCAGTACTTC.

Written as DNA, the CDR3 is TGTGCCAGCAGCACCCCAGGGGACACCATATATTTT. Its translation is CASSTPGDTIYF. The chain uses TRBV12-3 or TRBV12-4 and TRBJ1-3, with D possibly matching TRBD1 (6 bases). The CDR3 runs to 12 residues. V lost 6 bases and J 8 bases, leaving 11 bases between the germline ends.

The chain couples TRBV20-1 to TRBJ2-1, with TRBD2 identical over 11 bases. With V trimmed by 7 bases and J by 0 bases, 5 bases remained unmatched. The CDR3 length is 15 residues. Germline assignment: CDR1 DFQATT and CDR2 SNEGSKA (reference sequence). The DNA of the CDR3 is TGCAGTGGAGTAGCGGGAGGGAGCTCCTACAATGAGCAGTTCTTC. It translates to CSGVAGGSSYNEQFF.

V and J are TRBV20-1 and TRBJ2-3; 11 bases line up with TRBD2. Germline V gives CDR1 DFQATT, CDR2 SNEGSKA (reference sequence). V shed 0 bases and J 5 bases; nucleotides not matched to a gene: 10. CDR3 length: 17 amino acids. CDR3 amino acids: CSARDFVSGRAEDTQYF. CDR3 coding DNA: TGCAGTGCTAGAGACTTCGTTAGCGGGAGGGCCGAAGATACGCAGTATTTT.

This clonotype has ten or more counts. V gene TRBV7-4 combines with J gene TRBJ2-7, with 7 bases that match TRBD2. This CDR3 region has 14 residues. CDR1 SGHVT and CDR2 SQSDAQ come from the germline V gene. The V and J ends lost 6 bases and 6 bases, in that order; junction bases with no gene match: 11. The CDR3 is CASSQSAGVAEQYF. In DNA, the CDR3 is TGTGCCAGCAGTCAAAGCGCGGGAGTGGCCGAGCAGTACTTC.

This clonotype was picked up a small number of times. The gene calls are TRBV3-1 and TRBJ2-4; 10 bases are shared with TRBD2. The CDR3 spans 16 residues. The germline V gene has CDR1 LGHDT and CDR2 YNNKEL (reference sequence). V shed 2 bases and J 1 base; nucleotides not matched to a gene: 2. CDR3 bases: TGTGCCAGCAGCCAATCTAGCGGGAGCGCCAAAAACATTCAGTACTTC. Translating gives CASSQSSGSAKNIQYF.

J is TRBJ2-5 and V is TRBV7-9; TRBD2 might be the D (7 bases). The V gene's germline CDR1 is SEHNR and CDR2 FQNEAQ (reference sequence). V gave up 4 bases and J gave up 3 bases, with 18 bases separating them. This CDR3 has 16 residues. CDR3 sequence reads: CASSSQEGGVKETQYF. The CDR3 DNA sequence: TGTGCCAGCAGCTCCCAAGAAGGGGGGGTTAAAGAGACCCAGTACTTC.

The rearrangement joins TRBV5-1 to TRBJ2-7; D not resolved. From germline, CDR1 is SGHRS and CDR2 YFSETQ. The germline V and J ends were trimmed by 4 bases and 1 base, with 12 bases remaining between them. The CDR3 sequence is 14 residues long. This chain's CDR3 is CASSHSGFSYEQYF. As DNA, the CDR3 is TGCGCCAGCAGCCACTCCGGGTTTTCCTACGAGCAGTACTTC.

This clonotype was counted between two and nine times. The chain is built from TRBV20-1 and TRBJ2-6, with TRBD1 as a possible D gene (7 bases). Deletions cut 5 bases from V and 2 bases from J, with 16 bases between. CDR3 length equals 16 residues. The germline gives CDR1 DFQATT, CDR2 SNEGSKA (reference sequence). In DNA, the CDR3 is TGCAGTGCTCCCGTTCAGGGGGGAGCTGGGGCCAACGTCCTGACTTTC. This gives the protein CSAPVQGGAGANVLTF.

This clonotype was counted many times. The genes are TRBV2 and TRBJ2-7, with a possible D match to TRBD2 (8 bases). Germline values: CDR1 SNHLY, CDR2 FYNNEI. Trimming removed 6 bases from V and 6 bases from J, with 21 bases in between. The CDR3 sequence is 15 residues long. In DNA, the CDR3 is TGTGCCAGCAGGGGACTAGGGACAGCGGAATTCGAGCAGTACTTC. As protein: CASRGLGTAEFEQYF.

This clonotype appeared a few times. V gene TRBV11-2 combines with J gene TRBJ2-7; no reliable D call. Per the germline V gene, CDR1 is SGHAT and CDR2 is FQNNGV. V lost 5 bases and J 1 base, leaving 12 bases between the germline ends. There are 14 residues in the CDR3. The CDR3 spells CASSQLLFSYEQYF. CDR3 sequence (DNA): TGTGCCAGCAGCCAACTCCTCTTTTCCTACGAGCAGTACTTC. The full variable domain, completed using reference TRBV11-2 and TRBJ2-7, is EAGVAQSPRYKIIEKRQSVAFWCNPISGHATLYWYQQILGQGPKLLIQFQNNGVVDDSQLPKDRFSAERLKGVDSTLKIQPAKLEDSAVYLCASSQLLFSYEQYFGPGTRLTVT.

This clonotype was counted a few times. V and J are TRBV5-1 and TRBJ2-6; perhaps TRBD1 as D (6 bases). Trimming took 0 bases from V and 2 from J, leaving 18 bases between them. The CDR3 loop spans 19 amino acids. From germline, CDR1 is SGHRS and CDR2 YFSETQ. The CDR3 sequence is CASSLAVQGISPGANVLTF. The CDR3 nucleotides are TGCGCCAGCAGCTTGGCCGTACAGGGTATCTCCCCTGGGGCCAACGTCCTGACTTTC.

This clonotype was detected many times. The rearrangement uses TRBV6-1 and TRBJ1-2, with 7 bases aligning to TRBD1. CDR1 and CDR2 (germline): MNHNS, SASEGT. The CDR3 consists of 13 residues. J lost 8 bases, V lost 5 bases, and 8 bases had no gene match. CDR3 loop: CASSIDRVGGYTF. CDR3 in DNA: TGTGCCAGCAGTATAGACAGGGTAGGAGGCTACACCTTC.

This clonotype has ten or more counts. V gene TRBV7-9 combines with J gene TRBJ2-1; D uncertain. Trimming stripped 4 bases from V and 8 bases from J, with 9 bases between. Germline V gene lookup returns CDR1 SEHNR and CDR2 FQNEAQ (reference sequence). The CDR3 covers 12 residues. The CDR3 spells CASSSKPYEQFF. DNA for the CDR3: TGTGCCAGCAGCTCAAAACCATATGAGCAGTTCTTC.

The rearrangement uses TRBV4-1 and TRBJ1-5; D unclear. Germline V gene lookup returns CDR1 MGHRA and CDR2 YSYEKL. The CDR3 is 15 amino acids. Trimming left V 0 bases short and J 6 bases short, with 12 bases between. CDR3 coding DNA: TGCGCCAGCAGCCAAGATAGTAGGGTGAGTCAGCCCCAGCATTTT. As protein: CASSQDSRVSQPQHF.

This clonotype has only a few counts. V gene TRBV7-2 combines with J gene TRBJ2-7; D may be TRBD2 (6 bases). This CDR3 has 17 residues. Germline CDR1 SGHTA, CDR2 FQGNSA. V was trimmed by 0 bases and J by 4 bases, leaving 19 bases between them. CDR3 region: CASSLAVSGSHVYEQYF. DNA of the CDR3: TGTGCCAGCAGCTTAGCGGTTAGCGGATCCCATGTTTACGAGCAGTACTTC.

The chain recombines TRBV7-9 with TRBJ2-7, with D perhaps TRBD2 (5 bases). The CDR3 is made up of 14 amino acids. Germline V CDR1 and CDR2: SEHNR, FQNEAQ (reference sequence). V was cut by 4 bases and J by 6 bases, with 16 bases left in between. The CDR3 sequence: CASSSSGMLGEQYF. Written as DNA, the CDR3 is TGTGCCAGCAGCTCTTCCGGGATGCTGGGCGAGCAGTACTTC. The full variable domain, in which reference TRBV7-9 and TRBJ2-7 provide the parts outside the CDR3, is DTGVSQNPRHKITKRGQNVTFRCDPISEHNRLYWYRQTLGQGPEFLTYFQNEAQLEKSRLLSDRFSAERPKGSFSTLEIQRTEQGDSAMYLCASSSSGMLGEQYFGPGTRLTVT.

This clonotype was seen many times. V gene TRBV6-5 combines with J gene TRBJ2-7; 8 bases align to TRBD1. Unmatched junction bases numbered 6, after V lost 3 bases and J lost 5 bases. The germline CDR1 and CDR2 sequences are MNHEY and SVGAGI. CDR3 length equals 14 residues. This CDR3 reads CASSYGTGGNEQYF. DNA for the CDR3: TGTGCCAGCAGTTATGGGACAGGCGGCAACGAGCAGTACTTC.

The chain is built from TRBV7-2 and TRBJ2-7; tentative D call: TRBD1 (5 bases). The CDR3 spans 15 residues. The V and J ends lost 5 bases and 0 bases respectively, with 14 bases between them. From germline, CDR1 is SGHTA and CDR2 FQGNSA. For the CDR3, the DNA is TGTGCCAGCAGCGTAAGGGCAGGGTACTCCTACGAGCAGTACTTC. It specifies CASSVRAGYSYEQYF. The whole variable domain, filled in from reference TRBV7-2 and TRBJ2-7, reads GAGVSQSPSNKVTEKGKDVELRCDPISGHTALYWYRQSLGQGLEFLIYFQGNSAPDKSGLPSDRFSAERTGGSVSTLTIQRTQQEDSAVYLCASSVRAGYSYEQYFGPGTRLTVT.

About this clonotype: This clone may be a read error of a much larger clone one base away. The rearrangement joins TRBV29-1 to TRBJ2-7; TRBD1 aligns across 7 bases. Germline assignment: CDR1 SQVTM and CDR2 ANQGSEA. The CDR3 runs to 15 residues. J lost 5 bases, V lost 7 bases, and 17 bases had no gene match. The CDR3 loop reads CSGEPTGVEIHEQYF. The CDR3 DNA reads TGCAGCGGTGAGCCCACAGGGGTCGAAATCCACGAGCAGTACTTC.

CDR3 coding DNA: TGCAGCGTTTTGGACCCCCGGGTAACCTTTAGCGGCTACGAGCAGTACTTC. This gives the protein CSVLDPRVTFSGYEQYF. The V call is TRBV29-1, the J call TRBJ2-7; tentative D call: TRBD2 (6 bases). The CDR3 length is 17 residues. Germline CDR1 and CDR2: SQVTM and ANQGSEA. The V end was cut by 5 bases, the J end by 3 bases, with 26 bases between.